This TCR beta chain emerged from a study of post-analysis software for immune sequencing data. Study outcomes and limitations: Normalized Chao1 diversity in multiple sclerosis patients fell significantly below that of controls. The study found TRBV5-6, TRBV5-1 and TRBV20-1 among 5 or 6 TRBV segments more frequent in patients than controls.

Germline CDR1 is SGHTA and CDR2 is FQGNSA. With 5 bases clipped from V and 2 bases from J, the junction kept 3 bases outside the gene matches. The CDR3 runs 14 residues. This clonotype was picked up a small number of times. Its target is not known. Presence of unique molecular identifiers characterized the TCR beta cDNA libraries. TCRdb re-called the PCR reads through MiXCR, storing one row per CDR3 protein. The repertoire holds approximately 460,000 distinct CDR3 sequences, with around 40% as singletons. V gene TRBV7-2 combines with J gene TRBJ2-3, with 8 bases fitting TRBD1. Sequenced input: blood. The origin of this receptor is a girl aged 5-17 years with multiple sclerosis. The CDR3 coding sequence is TGTGCCAGCAGCCTGGACAGGGCCACAGATACGCAGTATTTT. Residues: CASSLDRATDTQYF.